The 18 T cell receptor beta chains in this list originate from one sample, sequenced in a study of blood T cell repertoires in COVID-19. The assay was immunoSEQ multiplex PCR, and TCRdb's table has in-frame clones only and misses some. The sample has roughly 380,000 clones, around nine tenths seen once; the top ten hold about 1.6%. The sample consisted of peripheral blood. The receptors stem from a woman aged 35 to 49 with COVID-19, enrolled during active disease.

The CDR3 DNA is TGCGCCAGCAGCTTGAGTGCGGGAGCGACAGATACGCAGTATTTT. Protein: CASSLSAGATDTQYF. The chain links TRBV5-1 to TRBJ2-3; TRBD2 aligns across 7 bases. Germline V gives CDR1 SGHRS, CDR2 YFSETQ. Trimming cost V 1 base and J 3 bases; bases outside gene matches: 5. This CDR3 has 15 residues.

The chain employs TRBV6-1 and TRBJ2-7, with a tentative D call TRBD1 (6 bases). The V gene's germline CDR1 is MNHNS and CDR2 SASEGT. The CDR3 length is 16 residues. Trimming removed 0 bases at V and 2 bases at J, with 14 bases between. DNA of the CDR3: TGTGCCAGCAGTGAAGCGGGGGCGACAATTGCCTACGAGCAGTACTTC. It yields the protein CASSEAGATIAYEQYF.

J is TRBJ2-7 and V is TRBV6-2 or TRBV6-3, with TRBD2 matching over 10 bases. The CDR3 is 15 residues long. V was clipped by 2 bases and J by 6 bases; unmatched bases: 7. Germline-derived CDR1 and CDR2 are MNHEY and SVGEGT. As DNA, the CDR3 is TGTGCCAGCAGTTACCTAGCGGGGGATGCCCGCGAGCAGTACTTC. Translating gives CASSYLAGDAREQYF.

The V call is TRBV20-1, the J call TRBJ2-3; D unresolved. The CDR3 has 12 amino acids. V shed 3 bases and J shed 3 bases, with 7 bases lying between them. Germline CDR1 reads DFQATT; CDR2 reads SNEGSKA (reference sequence). CDR3 amino acids: CSASTGTDTQYF. In DNA, the CDR3 is TGCAGTGCTAGTACCGGGACAGATACGCAGTATTTT.

For the CDR3, the DNA is TGTGCCAGCACAGACAGGGGGAAAGAGACCCAGTACTTC. It specifies CASTDRGKETQYF. The V gene is TRBV12-3 or TRBV12-4, the J gene TRBJ2-5; 9 nucleotides align to TRBD1. V was pared by 7 bases and J by 3 bases, with 3 bases of the junction left unmatched. CDR3 length: 13 amino acids.

The gene calls are TRBV7-3 and TRBJ1-2; 7 nucleotides line up with TRBD1. J was trimmed by 4 bases and V by 5 bases; bases with no gene match: 4. The germline gives CDR1 SGHTA, CDR2 FQGTGA. The CDR3 length is 13 residues. CDR3 sequence reads: CASSQAGGYGYTF. CDR3 nucleotides: TGTGCCAGCAGCCAGGCAGGGGGCTATGGCTACACCTTC.

The rearrangement links TRBV15 to TRBJ2-3; TRBD2 is a possible D gene (5 bases). Trimming stripped 0 bases from V and 4 bases from J, with 20 bases between. The CDR3 has 18 amino acids. CDR1 and CDR2 from the germline V gene are LNHNV and YYDKDF (reference sequence). CDR3 bases: TGTGCCACCAGCAGAGAGTCCCCCCGCGGGCGTGGAGCAGATACGCAGTATTTT. Its protein is CATSRESPRGRGADTQYF.

This clone has just a few counts. The V and J genes are TRBV4-3 and TRBJ1-2, with D unresolved. V was cut by 1 base and J by 6 bases, with 12 bases left in between. In germline, CDR1 is LGHNA, CDR2 YSLEER. This CDR3 contains 14 residues. The CDR3 DNA is TGCGCCAGCAGCCAAGCCGGGAGGGTCCATGGCTACACCTTC. Translation: CASSQAGRVHGYTF.

The chain is built from TRBV7-2 and TRBJ2-7; D remains unclear. Trimming cost V 2 bases and J 2 bases, with 13 bases left between them. In germline, CDR1 is SGHTA, CDR2 FQGNSA. There are 15 residues in the CDR3. The chain's CDR3 is CASSLMRSSTYEQYF. The CDR3, as DNA: TGTGCCAGCAGCTTAATGCGATCCTCAACCTACGAGCAGTACTTC.

This chain uses TRBV7-2 with TRBJ2-5; D perhaps matches TRBD1 (6 bases). Trimming removed 1 base at V and 2 bases at J, with 14 bases between. Germline CDR1 is SGHTA and CDR2 is FQGNSA. This CDR3 is built from 16 residues. The CDR3 sequence is CASSLGNLQGQETQYF. CDR3 DNA sequence: TGTGCCAGCAGCTTAGGAAACCTCCAGGGGCAAGAGACCCAGTACTTC.

The rearrangement uses TRBV7-9 and TRBJ2-1; possibly TRBD1 for D (6 bases). The V and J ends lost 2 bases and 7 bases respectively, with 21 bases between them. Per germline, CDR1 SEHNR and CDR2 FQNEAQ (reference sequence). The CDR3 extends over 17 amino acids. The CDR3 region is CASSLSHGWGQGNEQFF. CDR3 nucleotide sequence: TGTGCCAGCAGCTTATCTCATGGCTGGGGGCAGGGGAATGAGCAGTTCTTC.

V is TRBV5-8 and J is TRBJ1-5, with 8 bases aligning to TRBD1. Germline trimming cut 3 bases from V and 0 bases from J; bases unmatched to any gene: 8. The CDR3 is 17 amino acids. Germline V CDR1 and CDR2: SGHTS, YDEGEE. CDR3 DNA sequence: TGTGCCAGCAGCTCGGACAGGGTAACTTATAGCAATCAGCCCCAGCATTTT. Its protein product is CASSSDRVTYSNQPQHF.

The chain employs TRBV6-2 or TRBV6-3 and TRBJ1-5, with TRBD1 as a possible D gene (5 bases). CDR1 is MNHEY and CDR2 is SVGEGT in the germline V gene. Trimming took off 5 bases at V and 4 bases at J, with 12 bases between the two ends. This CDR3 has 14 amino acids. The CDR3 loop is CASSQTVFNQPQHF. In DNA form, the CDR3 reads TGTGCCAGCAGTCAGACAGTCTTTAATCAGCCCCAGCATTTT.

This rearrangement joins TRBV20-1 to TRBJ1-2, with D possibly TRBD1 on 6 matching bases. The CDR3 totals 14 residues. With 3 bases removed from V and 2 bases from J, the gap between germline ends came to 13 bases. The germline CDR1 and CDR2 sequences are DFQATT and SNEGSKA (reference sequence). The CDR3 region is CSASQGGDNYGYTF. CDR3 sequence (DNA): TGCAGTGCTAGTCAAGGGGGGGACAACTATGGCTACACCTTC.

This rearrangement joins TRBV28 to TRBJ1-1; 8 nucleotides align to TRBD1. The CDR3 runs 19 residues. Germline V gene sequence: CDR1 MDHEN, CDR2 SYDVKM. V lost 6 bases and J lost 0; bases outside the gene matches: 18. CDR3 sequence (DNA): TGTGCCAGCAGGTCACCTTTAGGCTCACAGGGGGACATGAACACTGAAGCTTTCTTT. Protein product: CASRSPLGSQGDMNTEAFF.

The chain joins TRBV4-3 to TRBJ2-2; no reliable D call. Deletions cut 3 bases from V and 2 bases from J, with 7 bases between. Germline assignment: CDR1 LGHNA and CDR2 YSLEER. The CDR3 length is 14 residues. CDR3 in amino acids: CASSHTRNTGELFF. DNA for the CDR3: TGCGCCAGCAGCCACACACGAAACACCGGGGAGCTGTTTTTT.

The V call is TRBV6-2 or TRBV6-3, the J call TRBJ1-1; D is unclear. Per germline, CDR1 MNHEY and CDR2 SVGEGT. With 6 bases removed from V and 0 bases from J, the gap between germline ends came to 8 bases. The CDR3 has 13 residues. The CDR3 DNA follows: TGTGCCAGCAGCAACAGCCTGAACACTGAAGCTTTCTTT. It yields the protein CASSNSLNTEAFF.

This chain uses TRBV10-3 with TRBJ2-7, with a tentative D call TRBD1 (6 bases). The germline V and J ends were trimmed by 6 bases and 3 bases, with 6 bases remaining between them. This CDR3 spans 11 amino acids. Germline V lookup: CDR1 ENHRY, CDR2 SYGVKD. CDR3 sequence reads: CAIRTGYEQYF. The CDR3 bases are TGTGCCATCAGGACAGGCTACGAGCAGTACTTC.